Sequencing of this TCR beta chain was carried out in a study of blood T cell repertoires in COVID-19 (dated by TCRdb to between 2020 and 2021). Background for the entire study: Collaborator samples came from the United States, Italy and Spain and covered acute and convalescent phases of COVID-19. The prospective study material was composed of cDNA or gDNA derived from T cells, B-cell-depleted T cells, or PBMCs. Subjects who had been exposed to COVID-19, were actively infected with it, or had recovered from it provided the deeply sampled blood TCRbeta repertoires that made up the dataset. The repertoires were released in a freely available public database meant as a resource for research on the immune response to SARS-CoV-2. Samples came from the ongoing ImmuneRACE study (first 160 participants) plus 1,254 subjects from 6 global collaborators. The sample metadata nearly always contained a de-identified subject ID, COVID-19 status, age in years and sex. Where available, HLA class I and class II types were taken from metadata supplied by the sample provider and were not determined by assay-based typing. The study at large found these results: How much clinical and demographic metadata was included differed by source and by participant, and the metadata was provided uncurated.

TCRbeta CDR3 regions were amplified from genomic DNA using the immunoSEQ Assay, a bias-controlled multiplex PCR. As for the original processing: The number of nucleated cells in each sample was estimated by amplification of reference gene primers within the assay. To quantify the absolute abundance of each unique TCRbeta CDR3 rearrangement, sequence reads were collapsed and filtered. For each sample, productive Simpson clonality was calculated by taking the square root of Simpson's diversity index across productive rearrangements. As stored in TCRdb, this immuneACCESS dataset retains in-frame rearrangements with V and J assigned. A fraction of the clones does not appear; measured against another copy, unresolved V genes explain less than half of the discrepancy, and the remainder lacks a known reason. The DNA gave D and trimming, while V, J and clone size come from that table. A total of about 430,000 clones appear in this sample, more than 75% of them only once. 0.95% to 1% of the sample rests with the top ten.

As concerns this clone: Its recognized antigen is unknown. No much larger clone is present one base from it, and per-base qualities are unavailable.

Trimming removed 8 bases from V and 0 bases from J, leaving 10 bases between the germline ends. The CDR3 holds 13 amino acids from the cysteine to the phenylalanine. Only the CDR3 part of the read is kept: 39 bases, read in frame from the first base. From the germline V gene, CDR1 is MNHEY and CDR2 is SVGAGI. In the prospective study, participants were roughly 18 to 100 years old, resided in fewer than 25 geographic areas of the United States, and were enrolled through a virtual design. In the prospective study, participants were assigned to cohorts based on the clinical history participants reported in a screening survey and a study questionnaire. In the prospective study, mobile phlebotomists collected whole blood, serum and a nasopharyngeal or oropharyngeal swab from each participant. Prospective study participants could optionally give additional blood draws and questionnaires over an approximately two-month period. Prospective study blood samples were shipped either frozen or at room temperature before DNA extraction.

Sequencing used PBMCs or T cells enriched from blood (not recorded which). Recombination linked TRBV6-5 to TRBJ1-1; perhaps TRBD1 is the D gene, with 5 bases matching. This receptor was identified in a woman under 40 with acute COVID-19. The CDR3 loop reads CASSGFMNTEAFF. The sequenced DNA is TGTGCCAGCTCAGGGTTCATGAACACTGAAGCTTTCTTT.